This T cell receptor (beta chain) was captured by sequencing in a study of blood T cells in healthy people across ages. The second PCR ran roughly 6 to 12 cycles with a sample-barcoded 5' primer and J-beta primers. Every cDNA molecule bore a tag from a template-switch adaptor containing 12 random nucleotides. A single record per CDR3 protein comes from TCRdb applying MiXCR to the 5' RACE reads. Found here are about 1,600,000 distinct CDR3 sequences, around 42% of them singletons; the top ten hold around 8%. Notes on the study in general: Both naive CD4+ cell counts and diversity were greater in long-lived donors than in aged donors. Among T cells, TCR beta diversity per million cells dropped roughly linearly as age rose. The donors' CMV status was not determined, possibly confounding changes in expanded clonotypes.

This CDR3 is built from 15 residues. Germline-derived CDR1 and CDR2 are SNHLY and FYNNEI. As to this clonotype: Its antigen is unknown.

Sequences were obtained from blood. The clonotype originates from a woman younger than 35 in good health. This chain connects TRBV2 to TRBJ2-5, with 11 nucleotides matching TRBD1. The J call may be incorrect, as the DNA end agrees better with TRBJ2-7. The CDR3 DNA follows: TGTGCCAGCAGTGAAGGGACAGGGGGCTTCTACGAGCAGTACTTC. It encodes CASSEGTGGFYEQYF.